This T cell receptor (beta chain) was identified in a study of graft-versus-host responses after intestinal transplantation. Study-level background: Recipients received multivisceral, liver-intestinal, or isolated intestinal transplants. The recipients all started with anti-thymocyte globulin induction and then took tacrolimus and steroids for roughly 3 years.

For this clone: The antigen is not known.

Some clones are missing from TCRdb's copy, which holds only in-frame ones; the method was immunoSEQ multiplex PCR. This sample carries some 77,000 clones, roughly 90% of them seen once, and the ten largest clones take approximately 0.64%. Study-wide points: GvH clones were found in recipient marrow; some appeared first in ileum or blood.

Here the sequenced sample was PBMCs, taken 98 days after intestinal transplantation. The sequence was obtained from a human patient who received an intestinal transplant, so some T cells may come from the graft donor.

The CDR3 coding sequence is TGTGCCAGTAGTGACGACAGGGGGTTCGGTGAAAAACTGTTTTTT. Translated, it gives CASSDDRGFGEKLFF. The chain uses TRBV19 and TRBJ1-4; 9 bases fit TRBD1. Germline V gene sequence: CDR1 LNHDA, CDR2 SQIVND (reference sequence). CDR3 length: 15 amino acids. The V segment lost 5 bases and the J segment 7 bases; nucleotides outside the gene matches: 8.